The 7 T cell receptor beta chains below come from one sample, sequenced in a study of blood T cells in healthy people across ages. The second PCR ran roughly 6 to 11 cycles with a sample-barcoded 5' primer and J-beta primers. Each CDR3 protein gets one entry after TCRdb re-called the 5' RACE reads with MiXCR. The repertoire holds more than 1.4 million distinct CDR3 sequences, with roughly 40% as singletons. Sequencing was performed on blood. All receptors come from a woman aged 18-30 years in good health.

There are a few counts of this clonotype. The chain couples TRBV5-1 to TRBJ2-1; weak D call: TRBD2 (6 bases). The V and J ends lost 4 bases and 9 bases respectively, with 14 bases between them. CDR3 length: 13 residues. Germline V gene sequence: CDR1 SGHRS, CDR2 YFSETQ. The CDR3 sequence: CASSETSIGEQFF. The CDR3 DNA reads TGCGCCAGCAGCGAGACTAGTATAGGTGAGCAGTTCTTC.

The V call is TRBV13, the J call TRBJ2-1; D assignment may be TRBD1 or TRBD2 (6 bases each). Trimming took off 1 base at V and 0 bases at J, with 13 bases between the two ends. CDR1 is PRHDT and CDR2 is FYEKMQ in the germline V gene (reference sequence). The CDR3 has 17 residues. The CDR3 loop reads CASSLVAGGPSYNEQFF. CDR3 nucleotides: TGTGCCAGCAGCTTAGTAGCTGGGGGGCCCTCCTACAATGAGCAGTTCTTC.

This clonotype was picked up a small number of times. The chain links TRBV15 to TRBJ2-3; D perhaps matches TRBD2 (6 bases). Trimming pared 0 bases from V and 0 bases from J, leaving 10 bases between. The CDR3 has 16 amino acids. Germline CDR1 reads LNHNV; CDR2 reads YYDKDF (reference sequence). CDR3 amino acids: CATSRDRGGSTDTQYF. DNA of the CDR3: TGTGCCACCAGCAGAGATAGGGGAGGTAGCACAGATACGCAGTATTTT.

The chain has TRBV4-1 and TRBJ1-4; no firm D call. This CDR3 contains 14 residues. Germline V gene lookup returns CDR1 MGHRA and CDR2 YSYEKL. Trimming pared 1 base from V and 4 bases from J, leaving 7 bases between. The CDR3: CASSQGSNNEKLFF. The CDR3 DNA is TGCGCCAGCAGCCAAGGCAGTAATAATGAAAAACTGTTTTTT.

In its sample, this clonotype was seen a few times. V and J are TRBV7-9 and TRBJ2-7; D remains ambiguous. The CDR3 runs 13 residues. Germline lookup yields CDR1 SEHNR and CDR2 FQNEAQ (reference sequence). Trimming removed 5 bases from V and 12 bases from J, with 20 bases in between. The CDR3 region is CASSPALEASMYF. The CDR3 bases are TGTGCCAGCAGCCCAGCGCTAGAGGCTAGTATGTACTTC.

The chain is built from TRBV20-1 and TRBJ1-2; TRBD1 matches at 7 bases. The CDR3 runs 15 residues. Germline CDR1 and CDR2: DFQATT and SNEGSKA (reference sequence). J gave up 2 bases and V 4 bases, and 10 bases lay outside the gene matches. The CDR3 is CSATPSQGTNYGYTF. CDR3 nucleotide sequence: TGCAGTGCTACGCCGTCACAGGGGACCAACTATGGCTACACCTTC.

The V gene is TRBV11-2, the J gene TRBJ1-4, with 7 bases fitting TRBD1. CDR1 is SGHAT, CDR2 FQNNGV, per germline. V lost 0 bases to trimming and J lost 8 bases; unmatched junction nucleotides: 6. This CDR3 is 15 amino acids long. CDR3 loop: CASSLDQGGREKLFF. CDR3 DNA: TGTGCCAGCAGCTTAGATCAGGGGGGAAGGGAAAAACTGTTTTTT.